This T cell receptor (beta chain) stems from a study of blood T cell repertoires in COVID-19. Clones were sequenced by immunoSEQ multiplex PCR, and TCRdb holds only the in-frame ones, with some missing. The sample consists of some 200,000 clones, 70% to 90% of them appearing once. Trimming left V 0 bases short and J 0 bases short, with 7 bases between. There are 15 residues in the CDR3. Germline V gene sequence: CDR1 SGHVS, CDR2 FQNEAQ. Membership in each cohort depended on participant-reported clinical history. The sequenced sample consisted of PBMCs or T cells enriched from blood (not recorded which). The chain employs TRBV7-8 and TRBJ2-3; unclear D gene. The origin of this receptor is a man in his forties who had recovered from COVID-19. Here the CDR3 reads CASSLAAPSTDTQYF. The CDR3 nucleotides are TGTGCCAGCAGCTTAGCGGCCCCGAGCACAGATACGCAGTATTTT.